Each of the 4 T cell receptor beta chains below was sequenced from the same sample in a study of T-cell memory formation after mild COVID-19. Each CDR3 protein is one row after TCRdb ran MiXCR on the 5' RACE reads. Here the sample spans roughly 170,000 distinct CDR3 sequences, 20% to 25% being singletons. The sample was PBMCs or a T cell subset sorted from them (not recorded which). The receptors here all came from an adult woman who had mild COVID-19 (a few samples of this study predate the infection). Cell type and time point are not known.

For the CDR3, the DNA is TGTGCCAGCAATCATCCTTCCCAGAGCTCCTACGAGCAGTACTTC. It is translated as CASNHPSQSSYEQYF. The chain joins TRBV7-2 to TRBJ2-7; D is undetermined. V lost 7 bases, J lost 0 bases, and 16 bases lay in between. The CDR3 contains 15 residues. CDR1 is SGHTA, CDR2 FQGNSA, per germline.

This clonotype was seen a few times. The chain carries TRBV30 and TRBJ2-1; D unclear. Trimming stripped 0 bases from V and 9 bases from J, with 6 bases between. The CDR3 has 11 residues. Germline-derived CDR1 and CDR2 are GTSNPN and SVGIG (reference sequence). CDR3 in DNA: TGTGCCTGGAGTGTTCAGCCTGAGCAGTTCTTC. This gives the protein CAWSVQPEQFF.

This clonotype was observed once. V usage is TRBV7-6 and J usage is TRBJ2-6; 10 bases map to TRBD1. The germline V gene encodes CDR1 SGHVS and CDR2 FNYEAQ. CDR3 length: 17 amino acids. The V gene end was trimmed by 0 bases and the J gene end by 2 bases; junction bases not matched to a gene: 1. CDR3 DNA sequence: TGTGCCAGCAGCTTAGCGACAGGGGGCACTGGGGCCAACGTCCTGACTTTC. It codes for CASSLATGGTGANVLTF.

The V and J genes are TRBV19 and TRBJ2-7, with D unclear. Germline-derived CDR1 and CDR2 are LNHDA and SQIVND (reference sequence). The CDR3 length is 13 residues. Trimming cost V 3 bases and J 2 bases, with 8 bases left between them. The CDR3 loop is CASSIFVAYEQYF. The CDR3 DNA reads TGTGCCAGTAGTATCTTCGTAGCCTACGAGCAGTACTTC. Variable domain in full (rest from reference TRBV19 and TRBJ2-7): DGGITQSPKYLFRKEGQNVTLSCEQNLNHDAMYWYRQDPGQGLRLIYYSQIVNDFQKGDIAEGYSVSREKKESFPLTVTSAQKNPTAFYLCASSIFVAYEQYFGPGTRLTVT.